Detailed here is one TCR beta chain. The antigen is unknown. Trimming left V 2 bases short and J 4 bases short, with 31 bases between. The V gene's germline CDR1 is WNHNN and CDR2 SYGVQD (reference sequence). The CDR3 sequence is 21 residues long. This specimen comes from a study of T cells in tuberculosis. Study-level background: CD1B tetramers identified T cells specific for mycobacterial lipid GMM. Blood was taken before or within 7 days of anti-tuberculosis therapy.

Findings and caveats of the study: A GMM-specific repertoire classifier reached about 90% accuracy, AUROC 0.7 to 0.9.

Indicated time point: new active TB diagnosis, blood taken before or within 7 days of starting treatment. Using immunoSEQ multiplex PCR, the repertoire was profiled, and TCRdb retains in-frame clones only, with some absent. The table records 29,000 or so clones, roughly nine tenths of them present only once. The sequenced sample was PBMCs, obtained at tuberculosis diagnosis. The TCR was taken from an adult with tuberculosis. This chain uses TRBV10-1 with TRBJ2-3; the D gene is possibly TRBD2 (6 bases). CDR3 in amino acids: CASSEGAGSKPQLLVADTQYF. The CDR3 nucleotides are TGCGCCAGCAGTGAGGGCGCGGGGTCGAAGCCCCAGCTCTTAGTCGCAGATACGCAGTATTTT.